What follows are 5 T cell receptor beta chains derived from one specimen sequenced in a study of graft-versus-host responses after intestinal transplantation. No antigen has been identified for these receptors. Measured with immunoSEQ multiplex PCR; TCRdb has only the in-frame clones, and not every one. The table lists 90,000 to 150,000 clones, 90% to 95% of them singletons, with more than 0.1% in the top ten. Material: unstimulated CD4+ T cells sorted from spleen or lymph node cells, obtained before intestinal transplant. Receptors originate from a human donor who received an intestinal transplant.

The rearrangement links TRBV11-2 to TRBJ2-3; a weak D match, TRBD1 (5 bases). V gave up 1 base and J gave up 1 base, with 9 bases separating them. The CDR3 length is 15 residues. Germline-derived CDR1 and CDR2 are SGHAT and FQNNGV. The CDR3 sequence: CASSLVGVRTDTQYF. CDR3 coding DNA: TGTGCCAGCAGCTTAGTAGGGGTCCGCACAGATACGCAGTATTTT.

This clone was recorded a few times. In nucleotides, the CDR3 is TGTGCCAGCCTCCCGCCTGGAAACGAGCAGTTCTTC. Its translation is CASLPPGNEQFF. The chain uses TRBV27 and TRBJ2-1, with no clear D. Trimming pared 8 bases from V and 10 bases from J, leaving 15 bases between. The CDR3 extends over 12 amino acids. The germline gives CDR1 MNHEY, CDR2 SMNVEV (reference sequence).

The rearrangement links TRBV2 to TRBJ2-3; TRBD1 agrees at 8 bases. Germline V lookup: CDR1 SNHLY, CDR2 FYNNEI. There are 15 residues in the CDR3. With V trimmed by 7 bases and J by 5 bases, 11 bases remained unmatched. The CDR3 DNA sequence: TGTGCCAGCAAGACAGGGGTAGCGGCACTAGATACGCAGTATTTT. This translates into CASKTGVAALDTQYF.

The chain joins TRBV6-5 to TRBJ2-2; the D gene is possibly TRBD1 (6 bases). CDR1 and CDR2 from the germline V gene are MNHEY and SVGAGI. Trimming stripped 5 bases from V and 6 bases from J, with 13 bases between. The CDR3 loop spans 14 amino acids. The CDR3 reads CASSGYTGSGELFF. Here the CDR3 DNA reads TGTGCCAGCAGTGGCTATACAGGGTCCGGGGAGCTGTTTTTT.

Here the CDR3 reads CASSPILPRIAKNIQYF. The CDR3 DNA reads as TGTGCCAGCAGTCCAATACTTCCGCGAATAGCCAAAAACATTCAGTACTTC. The chain uses TRBV27 and TRBJ2-4; D is unclear. The CDR3 loop spans 17 amino acids. The germline V gene has CDR1 MNHEY and CDR2 SMNVEV (reference sequence). V lost 5 bases, J lost 0 bases, and 17 bases lay in between.